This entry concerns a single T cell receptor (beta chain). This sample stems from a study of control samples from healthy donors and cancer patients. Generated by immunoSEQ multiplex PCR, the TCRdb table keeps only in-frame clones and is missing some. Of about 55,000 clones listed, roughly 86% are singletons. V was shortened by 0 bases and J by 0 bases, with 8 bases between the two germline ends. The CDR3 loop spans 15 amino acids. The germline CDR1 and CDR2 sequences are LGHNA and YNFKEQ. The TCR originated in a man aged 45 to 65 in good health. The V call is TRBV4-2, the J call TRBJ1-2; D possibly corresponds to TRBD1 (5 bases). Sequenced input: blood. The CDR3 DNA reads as TGTGCCAGCAGCCAAGATTGGGGGGCTAACTATGGCTACACCTTC. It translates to CASSQDWGANYGYTF.